These 16 T cell receptor beta chains were all obtained from the same sample, sequenced in a study of cytomegalovirus exposure and HLA in healthy donors. The PCR ran on 60 Vbeta and 13 Jbeta primers. The repertoire was sequenced with immunoSEQ multiplex PCR; TCRdb's copy has only in-frame clones and lacks some. In the table there are 60,000 to 70,000 clones, around 68% of which are singletons. Sequencing was done on a sample of PBMCs. Every receptor here comes from a woman in her thirties in good health and CMV-seronegative.

This clone has more than one count but fewer than ten. V usage is TRBV9 and J usage is TRBJ1-2; 7 bases align to TRBD1. V lost 3 bases, J lost 4 bases, and 6 bases stayed unmatched. The CDR3 is 14 residues long. In germline, CDR1 is SGDLS, CDR2 YYNGEE. The CDR3 region is CASSEDRVGYGYTF. For the CDR3, the DNA is TGTGCCAGCAGCGAAGACAGGGTTGGCTATGGCTACACCTTC.

The J gene is TRBJ1-5, the V gene TRBV7-9; D possibly corresponds to TRBD1 (6 bases). Germline CDR1 and CDR2: SEHNR and FQNEAQ (reference sequence). There are 16 residues in the CDR3. The V end was cut by 4 bases, the J end by 3 bases, with 16 bases between. DNA of the CDR3: TGTGCCAGCAGCTCTGATACAGGGTTGGCCAATCAGCCCCAGCATTTT. Its translation: CASSSDTGLANQPQHF. Full variable domain (outside the CDR3, taken from reference TRBV7-9 and TRBJ1-5): DTGVSQNPRHKITKRGQNVTFRCDPISEHNRLYWYRQTLGQGPEFLTYFQNEAQLEKSRLLSDRFSAERPKGSFSTLEIQRTEQGDSAMYLCASSSDTGLANQPQHFGDGTRLSIL.

The chain has TRBV4-1 and TRBJ1-1; 7 bases agree with TRBD1. The CDR3 has 17 amino acids. Germline values: CDR1 MGHRA, CDR2 YSYEKL. V lost 4 bases, J lost 1 base, and 12 bases stayed unmatched. CDR3 sequence: CASSRPIGGARNTEAFF. The CDR3 DNA reads as TGCGCCAGCAGCCGTCCTATAGGGGGCGCGAGGAACACTGAAGCTTTCTTT.

The genes are TRBV18 and TRBJ1-3; a weak D match, TRBD1 (5 bases). The germline V gene has CDR1 KGHSH and CDR2 LQKENI. The CDR3 extends over 15 amino acids. V was shortened by 3 bases and J by 0 bases, with 9 bases between the two germline ends. CDR3 nucleotide sequence: TGTGCCAGCTCACCTAGACAGAGCTCTGGAAACACCATATATTTT. It is translated as CASSPRQSSGNTIYF.

This clone was picked up one time. The chain joins TRBV7-3 to TRBJ1-2; TRBD1 is a possible D gene (5 bases). Per the germline V gene, CDR1 is SGHTA and CDR2 is FQGTGA. The ends were cut back, 0 bases at V and 6 bases at J, with 14 bases in the middle. The CDR3 has 15 amino acids. CDR3 DNA: TGTGCCAGCAGCTTAACGGGAGGGGCAGGACATGGCTACACCTTC. As protein: CASSLTGGAGHGYTF.

This chain connects TRBV25-1 to TRBJ1-4, with 10 bases aligning to TRBD1. The V gene's germline CDR1 is MGHDK and CDR2 SYGVNS. This CDR3 contains 17 residues. Germline trimming cut 6 bases from V and 0 bases from J; bases unmatched to any gene: 7. DNA of the CDR3: TGTGCCAGCAGGGGGGGGACAGGGGCTGCAACTAATGAAAAACTGTTTTTT. Amino acid sequence: CASRGGTGAATNEKLFF.

The chain is built from TRBV11-3 and TRBJ2-3, with 9 bases identical to TRBD2. Germline loops: CDR1 SGHNT, CDR2 YENEEA. Trimming at V came to 5 bases and at J to 3 bases, leaving 6 bases not matched to a gene. CDR3 length equals 15 residues. The CDR3 bases are TGTGCCAGCAGCCGAGAGGCGGGGGGGACAGATACGCAGTATTTT. This codes for CASSREAGGTDTQYF.

In its sample, this clone was seen a few times. The chain carries TRBV29-1 and TRBJ1-2; 9 bases match TRBD1. CDR1 and CDR2 from the germline V gene are SQVTM and ANQGSEA. The trim removed 0 bases at V and 7 bases at J, leaving 9 bases unmatched. This CDR3 comprises 15 residues. The CDR3 bases are TGCAGCGTTGAAGATCGCTGGACAGGGGCGGGTGGCTACACCTTC. Protein: CSVEDRWTGAGGYTF.

This clone appeared a few times. The chain recombines TRBV4-1 with TRBJ2-1; 14 bases fit TRBD2. The trim removed 3 bases at V and 2 bases at J, leaving 12 bases unmatched. CDR1 MGHRA and CDR2 YSYEKL come from the germline V gene. The CDR3 sequence is 20 residues long. The CDR3 loop reads CASSHSAPGLAGEAYNEQFF. The CDR3 region has the DNA TGCGCCAGCAGCCACTCCGCGCCGGGACTAGCGGGGGAGGCCTACAATGAGCAGTTCTTC.

The chain combines TRBV10-1 with TRBJ2-5; D ambiguous. The CDR3 length is 13 residues. In germline, CDR1 is WNHNN, CDR2 SYGVQD (reference sequence). The V end was cut by 3 bases, the J end by 4 bases, with 9 bases between. The CDR3: CASSEQYGETQYF. The CDR3 DNA reads TGCGCCAGCAGTGAACAGTACGGAGAGACCCAGTACTTC.

This clone occurred a few times. The DNA for the CDR3 is TGTGCCAGCAGTTCCGGGACAGGGCGTACTGAAGCTTTCTTT. Residues: CASSSGTGRTEAFF. The chain employs TRBV28 and TRBJ1-1; 9 bases match TRBD1. V was pared by 4 bases and J by 5 bases, with 5 bases of the junction left unmatched. This CDR3 comprises 14 residues. Per the germline V gene, CDR1 is MDHEN and CDR2 is SYDVKM. The variable domain in full, with the rest retrieved from reference TRBV28 and TRBJ1-1, is DVKVTQSSRYLVKRTGEKVFLECVQDMDHENMFWYRQDPGLGLRLIYFSYDVKMKEKGDIPEGYSVSREKKERFSLILESASTNQTSMYLCASSSGTGRTEAFFGQGTRLTVV.

The chain links TRBV27 to TRBJ2-5, with 8 bases aligning to TRBD1. Germline CDR1 and CDR2: MNHEY and SMNVEV (reference sequence). The CDR3 length is 14 residues. V lost 2 bases to trimming and J lost 2 bases; unmatched junction nucleotides: 1. The CDR3, as DNA: TGTGCCAGCAGTTTAAACAGGGGGCAAGAGACCCAGTACTTC. Translated, it gives CASSLNRGQETQYF.

This chain links TRBV11-2 with TRBJ2-3, with 7 bases matching TRBD2. Germline-derived CDR1 and CDR2 are SGHAT and FQNNGV. The ends lost 5 bases at V and 0 bases at J; junction bases unmatched: 8. The length of the CDR3 is 16 residues. Here the CDR3 DNA reads TGTGCCAGCAGCCGGCCTTGGCGGGGGAGCACAGATACGCAGTATTTT. Amino acid sequence: CASSRPWRGSTDTQYF.

The CDR3 region has the DNA TGCAGTGGGGAGGGGGACACTGAAGCTTTCTTT. Protein sequence: CSGEGDTEAFF. This rearrangement joins TRBV20-1 to TRBJ1-1, with a possible D match to TRBD1 (6 bases). Trimming cost V 7 bases and J 3 bases, with 9 bases left between them. Germline assignment: CDR1 DFQATT and CDR2 SNEGSKA (reference sequence). The CDR3 sequence is 11 residues long.

The chain is built from TRBV4-3 and TRBJ2-3, with 9 nucleotides matching TRBD2. Germline V gene lookup returns CDR1 LGHNA and CDR2 YSLEER. CDR3 size: 17 residues. Trimming removed 3 bases from V and 2 bases from J; junction bases left unmatched: 9. The CDR3 nucleotides are TGCGCCAGCAGCCAGGGCGGGCCTAGCGGGGCCACAGATACGCAGTATTTT. Amino acid sequence: CASSQGGPSGATDTQYF.

The rearrangement uses TRBV10-2 and TRBJ2-2, with 13 bases identical to TRBD2. Per the germline V gene, CDR1 is WSHSY and CDR2 is SAAADI. CDR3 size: 22 residues. The junction had 20 bases not matched to a gene; V was cut back by 0 bases and J by 7 bases. The CDR3 loop is CASSESAYSRLAGGRGGGELFF. CDR3 nucleotides: TGCGCCAGCAGTGAGTCCGCCTATTCGCGACTAGCGGGGGGCCGAGGTGGCGGGGAGCTGTTTTTT.